A selection of T cell receptor beta chains follows, all from one sample in a study of cytotoxic CD8 clonotypes in ibrutinib-treated CLL. Generated by immunoSEQ multiplex PCR, the TCRdb table keeps only in-frame clones and is missing some. The table records approximately 130,000 clones, roughly 84% of them present only once. The sequenced sample was PBMCs, obtained after 24 months of ibrutinib treatment. These receptor sequences come from a human donor with chronic lymphocytic leukemia. Both conserved end residues are part of each CDR3. Fields, in order: clone size, CDR3 length, J gene, D gene, V gene, CDR3 DNA, CDR3 protein. D genes are given only for firm matches. Size is omitted from some rows. Given values are once, few, many or a class for expanded clones.

>-|13|TRBJ2-1|-|TRBV18
TGTGCCAGCTCACCGAACAGAGGATCTGAGCAGTTCTTC
CASSPNRGSEQFF
>-|14|TRBJ2-5|-|TRBV27
TGTGCCAGCAGTTCCGGACGGTCGCAAGAGACCCAGTACTTC
CASSSGRSQETQYF
>-|14|TRBJ1-1|TRBD1|TRBV18
TGTGCCAGCTCGCCACAGGGGGCGGATACTGAAGCTTTCTTT
CASSPQGADTEAFF
>-|12|TRBJ1-2|-|TRBV7-2
TGTGCCAGCAGCTTGGACAGCCTTGGCTACACCTTC
CASSLDSLGYTF
>-|14|TRBJ1-2|TRBD1|TRBV28
TGTGCCAGCAGTTCCGAGGGACAGTACTATGGCTACACCTTC
CASSSEGQYYGYTF
>-|17|TRBJ2-7|TRBD2|TRBV4-1
TGCGCCAGCAGCCACCCGACCGGCACTAGCGGGGGGGACGAGCAGTACTTC
CASSHPTGTSGGDEQYF
>once|14|TRBJ2-5|-|TRBV5-4
TGTGCCAGCAGCTTGGATTTGGGGATCGAGACCCAGTACTTC
CASSLDLGIETQYF
>-|16|TRBJ1-6|TRBD1|TRBV5-4
TGTGCCAGCAGACGGACAGGGGGCGCCTATAATTCACCCCTCCACTTT
CASRRTGGAYNSPLHF
>-|14|TRBJ1-1|-|TRBV9
TGTGCCAGCAGCGTAGCGGCCGTAGGCACTGAAGCTTTCTTT
CASSVAAVGTEAFF
>-|12|TRBJ2-1|-|TRBV9
TGTGCCAGCAGCGTAGCGCAGCGTGAGCAGTTCTTC
CASSVAQREQFF
>-|15|TRBJ1-1|TRBD1|TRBV7-7
TGTGCCAGCAGCTCCCGGACAGGGAGGGACTCCGAAGCTTTCTTT
CASSSRTGRDSEAFF
>-|14|TRBJ2-7|TRBD1|TRBV7-9
TGTGCCAGCAGCGACCAGCAGGGGGCCTACGAGCAGTACTTC
CASSDQQGAYEQYF
>-|14|TRBJ1-6|-|TRBV30
TGTGCCTGGAGTGTGCCCCAGTATAATTCACCCCTCCACTTT
CAWSVPQYNSPLHF
>-|20|TRBJ1-2|TRBD1|TRBV4-3
TGCGCCAGCAGCCAGGAACCGCTATCCGGGACAGGGGCCCGGGGAGGTGGCTACACCTTC
CASSQEPLSGTGARGGGYTF
>-|16|TRBJ1-1|-|TRBV4-3
TGCGCCAGCAGCCAAGAGTTAGGAAGGGGGAACACTGAAGCTTTCTTT
CASSQELGRGNTEAFF
>-|24|TRBJ2-3|TRBD1|TRBV14
TGTGCCAGCAGCCAAGGTGGGACAGGGGTAGTCGGTTTAGGGACCCACGCTCGCGCAGATACGCAGTATTTT
CASSQGGTGVVGLGTHARADTQYF
>-|16|TRBJ1-3|-|TRBV30
TGTGCCTGGAGCCCGACAGCGGGTCACTCTGGAAACACCATATATTTT
CAWSPTAGHSGNTIYF
>few|11|TRBJ2-7|-|TRBV9
TGTGCCACCTATCGACTCTACGAGCAGTACTTC
CATYRLYEQYF
>-|13|TRBJ2-2|-|TRBV7-7
TGTGCCAGCAGCTTAGTAGACACCGGGGAGCTGTTTTTT
CASSLVDTGELFF
>-|14|TRBJ1-4|TRBD1|TRBV19
TGTGCCAGTAGTATGGGACAGTCTAATGAAAAACTGTTTTTT
CASSMGQSNEKLFF
>-|15|TRBJ1-1|-|TRBV15
TGTGCCACCAGCAGAGGAGACAGTGGGAACACTGAAGCTTTCTTT
CATSRGDSGNTEAFF
>-|14|TRBJ2-7|TRBD1|TRBV27
TGTGCCAGCAGCCCAACCCGGACAGGGTACGAGCAGTACTTC
CASSPTRTGYEQYF
>few|13|TRBJ2-1|-|TRBV11-3
TGTGCCAGCAGCGCCCGCGGGGACCATGAGCAGTTCTTC
CASSARGDHEQFF
>-|15|TRBJ1-2|TRBD1|TRBV5-1
TGCGCCAGCAGCTTGGGGACAGGGGCTAACTATGGCTACACCTTC
CASSLGTGANYGYTF
>-|14|TRBJ1-4|TRBD1|TRBV10-3
TGTGCCATCAGTGACCATCAGGACAGGCCGGGACTGTTTTTT
CAISDHQDRPGLFF
>-|19|TRBJ2-7|TRBD1|TRBV4-1
TGCGCCAGCAGCCCAGCCCCGCTTGACGGTACAGGGGCCTCCTACGAGCAGTACTTC
CASSPAPLDGTGASYEQYF
>-|11|TRBJ2-3|-|TRBV19
TGTGCCAGTAGTATCGGAGATACGCAGTATTTT
CASSIGDTQYF
>-|14|TRBJ2-3|-|TRBV5-1
TGCGCCAGCAAGTTGAGGCGCACCACAGATACGCAGTATTTT
CASKLRRTTDTQYF
>-|16|TRBJ2-1|TRBD2|TRBV5-1
TGCGCCAGCAGCTTGGTCGGCGGGGGGGCCGACAATGAGCAGTTCTTC
CASSLVGGGADNEQFF
>-|15|TRBJ1-6|-|TRBV18
TGTGCCAGCTCACCAGGGGGTCGGAATAATTCACCCCTCCACTTT
CASSPGGRNNSPLHF
>-|15|TRBJ1-4|-|TRBV30
TGTGCCTGGAGTGTACTTCAGGGGTTCGGTGAAAAACTGTTTTTT
CAWSVLQGFGEKLFF
>-|15|TRBJ2-3|-|TRBV14
TGTGCCAGCAGCCAACGAAGGGGGAGCACAGATACGCAGTATTTT
CASSQRRGSTDTQYF